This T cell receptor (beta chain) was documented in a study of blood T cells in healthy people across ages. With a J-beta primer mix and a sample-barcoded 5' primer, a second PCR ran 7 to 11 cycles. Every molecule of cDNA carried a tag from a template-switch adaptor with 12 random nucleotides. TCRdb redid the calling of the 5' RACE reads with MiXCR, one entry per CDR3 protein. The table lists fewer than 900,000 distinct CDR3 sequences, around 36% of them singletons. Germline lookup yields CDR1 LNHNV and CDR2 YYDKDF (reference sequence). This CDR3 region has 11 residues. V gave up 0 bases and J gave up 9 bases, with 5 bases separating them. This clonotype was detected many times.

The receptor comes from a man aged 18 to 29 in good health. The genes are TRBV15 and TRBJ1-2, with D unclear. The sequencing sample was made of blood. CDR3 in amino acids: CATSRDGSYTF. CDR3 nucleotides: TGTGCCACCAGCAGAGATGGGAGCTACACCTTC.